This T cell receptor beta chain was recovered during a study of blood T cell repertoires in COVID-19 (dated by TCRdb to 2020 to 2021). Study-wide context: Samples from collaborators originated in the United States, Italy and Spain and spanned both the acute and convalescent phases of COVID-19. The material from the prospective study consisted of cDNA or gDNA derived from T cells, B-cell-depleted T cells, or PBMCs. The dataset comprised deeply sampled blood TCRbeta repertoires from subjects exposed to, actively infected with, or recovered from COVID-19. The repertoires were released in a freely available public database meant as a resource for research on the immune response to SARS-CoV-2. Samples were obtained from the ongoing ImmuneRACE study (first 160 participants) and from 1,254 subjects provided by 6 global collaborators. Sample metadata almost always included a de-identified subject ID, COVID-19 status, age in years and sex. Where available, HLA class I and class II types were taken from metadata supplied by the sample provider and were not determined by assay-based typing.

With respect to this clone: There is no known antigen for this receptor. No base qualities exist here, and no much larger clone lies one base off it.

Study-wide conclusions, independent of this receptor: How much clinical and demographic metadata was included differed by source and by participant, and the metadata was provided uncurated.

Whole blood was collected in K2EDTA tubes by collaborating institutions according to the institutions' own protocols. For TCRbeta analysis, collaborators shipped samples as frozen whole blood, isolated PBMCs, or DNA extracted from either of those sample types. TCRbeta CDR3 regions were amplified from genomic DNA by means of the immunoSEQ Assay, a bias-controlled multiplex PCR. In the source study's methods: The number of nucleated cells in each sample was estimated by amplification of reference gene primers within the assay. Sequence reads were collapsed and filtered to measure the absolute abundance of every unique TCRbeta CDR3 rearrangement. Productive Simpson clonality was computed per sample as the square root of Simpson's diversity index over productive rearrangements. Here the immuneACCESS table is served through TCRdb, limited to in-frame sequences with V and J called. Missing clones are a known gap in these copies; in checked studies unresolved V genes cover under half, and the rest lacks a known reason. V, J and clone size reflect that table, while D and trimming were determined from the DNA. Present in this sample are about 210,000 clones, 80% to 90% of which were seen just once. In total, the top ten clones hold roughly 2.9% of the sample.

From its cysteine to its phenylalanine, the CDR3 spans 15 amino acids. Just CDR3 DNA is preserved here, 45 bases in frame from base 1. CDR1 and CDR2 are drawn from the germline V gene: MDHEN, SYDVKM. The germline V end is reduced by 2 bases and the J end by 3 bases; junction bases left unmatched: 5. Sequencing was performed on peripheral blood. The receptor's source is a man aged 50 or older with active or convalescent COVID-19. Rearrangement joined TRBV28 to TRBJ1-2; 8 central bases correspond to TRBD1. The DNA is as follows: TGTGCCAGCAGTTTAATTCCAGGGGGCGACTATGGCTACACCTTC. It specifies CASSLIPGGDYGYTF.